Detailed here is one T cell receptor beta chain. What it binds is unknown. From the 5' RACE reads, TCRdb called clonotypes with MiXCR, one entry per CDR3 protein. The sample includes around 53,000 distinct CDR3 sequences, about 12% of them seen just once. This entry belongs to a study of early T cells in non-severe SARS-CoV-2 infection. CDR3 length: 11 residues. V was cut by 5 bases and J by 8 bases, with 12 bases left in between. Germline-derived CDR1 and CDR2 are DFQATT and SNEGSKA (reference sequence). Broader study findings: Comparison of clonotypes with VDJdb favored anti-spike CD8 responses while missing private and CD4 specificities.

The sequence was collected from an adult who was a healthcare worker with PCR-confirmed SARS-CoV-2 infection or an uninfected control (not recorded which). J is TRBJ1-1 and V is TRBV20-1; D unclear. The sample consisted of whole blood. CDR3 sequence reads: CSAPDPGEAFF. CDR3 nucleotide sequence: TGCAGTGCTCCTGATCCAGGCGAAGCTTTCTTT.